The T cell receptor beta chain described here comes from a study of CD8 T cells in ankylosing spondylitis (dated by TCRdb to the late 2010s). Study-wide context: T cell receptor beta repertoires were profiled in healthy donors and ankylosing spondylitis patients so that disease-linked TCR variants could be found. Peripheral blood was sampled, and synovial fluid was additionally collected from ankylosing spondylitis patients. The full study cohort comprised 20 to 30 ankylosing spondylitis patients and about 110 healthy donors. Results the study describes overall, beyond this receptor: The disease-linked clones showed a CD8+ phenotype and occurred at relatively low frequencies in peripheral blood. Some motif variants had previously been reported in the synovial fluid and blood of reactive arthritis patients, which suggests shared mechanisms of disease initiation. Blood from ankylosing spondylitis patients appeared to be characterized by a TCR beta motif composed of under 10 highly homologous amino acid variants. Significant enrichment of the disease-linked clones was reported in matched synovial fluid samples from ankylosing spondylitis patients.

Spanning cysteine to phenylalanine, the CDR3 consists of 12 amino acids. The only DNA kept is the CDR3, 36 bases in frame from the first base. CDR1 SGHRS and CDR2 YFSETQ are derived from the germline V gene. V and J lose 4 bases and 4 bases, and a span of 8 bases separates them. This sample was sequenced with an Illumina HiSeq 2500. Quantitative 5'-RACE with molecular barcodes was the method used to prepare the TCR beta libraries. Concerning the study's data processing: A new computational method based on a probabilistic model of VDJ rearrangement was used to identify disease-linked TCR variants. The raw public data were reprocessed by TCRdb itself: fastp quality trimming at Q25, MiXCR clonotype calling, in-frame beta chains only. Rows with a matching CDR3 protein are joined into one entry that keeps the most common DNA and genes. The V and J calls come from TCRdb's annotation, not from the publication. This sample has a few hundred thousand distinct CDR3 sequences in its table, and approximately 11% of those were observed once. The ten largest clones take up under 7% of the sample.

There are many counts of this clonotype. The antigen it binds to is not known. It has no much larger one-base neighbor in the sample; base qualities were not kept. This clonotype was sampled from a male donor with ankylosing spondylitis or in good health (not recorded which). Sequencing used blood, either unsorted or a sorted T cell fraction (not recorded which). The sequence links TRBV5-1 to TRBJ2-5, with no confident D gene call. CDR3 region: CASSASRETQYF. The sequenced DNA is TGCGCCAGCAGCGCGTCAAGAGAGACCCAGTACTTC.